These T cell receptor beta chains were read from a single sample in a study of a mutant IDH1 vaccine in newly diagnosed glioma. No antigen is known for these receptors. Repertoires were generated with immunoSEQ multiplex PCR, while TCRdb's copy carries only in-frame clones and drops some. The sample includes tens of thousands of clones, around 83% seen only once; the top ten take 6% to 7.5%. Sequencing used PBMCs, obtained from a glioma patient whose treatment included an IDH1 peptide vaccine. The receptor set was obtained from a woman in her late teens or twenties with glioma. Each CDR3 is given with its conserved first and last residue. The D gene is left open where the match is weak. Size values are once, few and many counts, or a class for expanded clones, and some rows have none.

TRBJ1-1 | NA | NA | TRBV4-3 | TGCGCCAGCAGCCAAGAGGGACTCGATTTACGCTTT | CASSQEGLDLRF
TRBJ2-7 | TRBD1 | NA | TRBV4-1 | TGCGCCAGCAGCCCTCGACAGGGGTTACTAGGCGAGCAGTACTTC | CASSPRQGLLGEQYF
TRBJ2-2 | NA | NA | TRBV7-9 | TGTGCCAGCAGCTTAAGGACAGTCGGAGGCACCGGGGAGCTGTTTTTT | CASSLRTVGGTGELFF
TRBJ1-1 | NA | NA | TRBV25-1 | TGTGCCAGCAGTGAATGGGGTGACCGGGGGGCAGCTTTCTTT | CASSEWGDRGAAFF
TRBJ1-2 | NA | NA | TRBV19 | TGTGCCGCTTTTGACAGTTGGTATGGCTACACCTTC | CAAFDSWYGYTF
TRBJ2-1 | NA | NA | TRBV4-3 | TGCGCCAGCAGCCAAGATTGGGGGTTCTTC | CASSQDWGFF
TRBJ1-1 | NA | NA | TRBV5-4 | TGTGCCAGCAGCTTGGATATTCAAGACACTGAAGCTTTCTTT | CASSLDIQDTEAFF
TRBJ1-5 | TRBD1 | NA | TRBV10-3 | TGTGCCATCAGTGCCACCGGGACAGGGGGCGGACGCAATCAGCCCCAGCATTTT | CAISATGTGGGRNQPQHF
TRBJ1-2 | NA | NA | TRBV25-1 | TGTGCCAGCGTGTCAGGGGATAGGGTTGTCGGCTACACCTTC | CASVSGDRVVGYTF
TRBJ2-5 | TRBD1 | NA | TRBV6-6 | TGTGCCAGCAAGGGGACAGGGGAAGAGACCCAGTACTTC | CASKGTGEETQYF
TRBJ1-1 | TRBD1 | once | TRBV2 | TGTGCCAACTCGAGGGAGAGACAGGGCCTGAACACTGAAGCTTTCTTT | CANSRERQGLNTEAFF
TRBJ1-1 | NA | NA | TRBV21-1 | TGTGCCAGCAGCCACCGGGCAGAGGGTACTGAAGCTTTCTTT | CASSHRAEGTEAFF
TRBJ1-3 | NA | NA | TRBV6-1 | TGTGCCAGCAGCCGGACGGGGAACACCATATATTTT | CASSRTGNTIYF
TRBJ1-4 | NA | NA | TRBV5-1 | TGCGCCAGCAGTCGTGACACAGGGATCACTAATGAAAAACTGTTTTTT | CASSRDTGITNEKLFF
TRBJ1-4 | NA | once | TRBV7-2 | TGTGCCAGCAGCTTAGTAGGCTCCGTACAGGGAGGGGGAGTAAAACTGTTTTTT | CASSLVGSVQGGGVKLFF
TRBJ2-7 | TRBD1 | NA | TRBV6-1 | TGTGCCAGCAGTGTTGAGGGGGCAATCTACGAGCAGTACTTC | CASSVEGAIYEQYF
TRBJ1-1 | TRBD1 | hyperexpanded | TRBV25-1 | TGTGCCAGCAGTGCCGGGACAGGGATTTGGGCTGAAGCTTTCTTT | CASSAGTGIWAEAFF
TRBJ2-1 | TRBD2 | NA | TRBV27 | TGTGCCAGCAGTTTAGGACTAGCGGTCCCAAAGCAGTTCTTC | CASSLGLAVPKQFF
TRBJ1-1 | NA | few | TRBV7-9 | TGTGCCAGCAGCTTTGAGAACACTGAAGCTTTCTTT | CASSFENTEAFF
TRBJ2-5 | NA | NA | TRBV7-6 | TGTGCCAGCAGCCCCAGTACGGAGACCCAGTACTTC | CASSPSTETQYF
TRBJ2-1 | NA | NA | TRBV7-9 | TGTGCCAGCACAGAACTTGGAAGCTCCTACAATGAGCAGTTCTTC | CASTELGSSYNEQFF